This entry lists 16 T cell receptor beta chains sequenced from one sample in a study of cytomegalovirus exposure and HLA in healthy donors. Here immunoSEQ multiplex PCR was the method, and the copy in TCRdb shows in-frame clones only, minus some. The table includes some 170,000 clones, around 81% detected once. The sequencing input was PBMCs. The receptor set was obtained from a young man in good health and CMV-seropositive.

The CDR3 DNA follows: TGTGCCATCAGTGAAGGAGGGGGGGCGGCCCAGCCCCAGCATTTT. It yields the protein CAISEGGGAAQPQHF. The V call is TRBV10-3, the J call TRBJ1-5; tentative D call: TRBD1 (6 bases). V was shortened by 3 bases and J by 7 bases, with 16 bases between the two germline ends. The germline V gene encodes CDR1 ENHRY and CDR2 SYGVKD. This CDR3 is 15 amino acids long.

This chain uses TRBV10-3 with TRBJ2-6; weak D call: TRBD2 (7 bases). The CDR3 is 18 residues long. Germline-derived CDR1 and CDR2 are ENHRY and SYGVKD. Trimming took off 0 bases at V and 0 bases at J, with 12 bases between the two ends. The CDR3 sequence is CAISESGRGRSGANVLTF. The DNA for the CDR3 is TGTGCCATCAGTGAGTCGGGGCGGGGGCGCTCTGGGGCCAACGTCCTGACTTTC.

This chain uses TRBV30 with TRBJ2-1, with 12 bases identical to TRBD2. The junction had 1 base not matched to a gene; V was cut back by 3 bases and J by 1 base. The CDR3 is 15 residues long. Germline lookup yields CDR1 GTSNPN and CDR2 SVGIG (reference sequence). The CDR3 nucleotides read TGTGCCTGGAGACTAGCGGGGGGATCCTACAATGAGCAGTTCTTC. This encodes CAWRLAGGSYNEQFF.

The CDR3 DNA reads as TGTGCCAGTAGTATGTCCAGGGACAGGGGTGCATACTATGGCTACACCTTC. This sequence encodes CASSMSRDRGAYYGYTF. The V and J genes are TRBV19 and TRBJ1-2, with TRBD1 identical over 10 bases. The junction had 10 bases not matched to a gene; V was cut back by 3 bases and J by 3 bases. Germline CDR1 LNHDA, CDR2 SQIVND (reference sequence). The CDR3 is 17 amino acids.

The rearrangement joins TRBV18 to TRBJ1-4; D is ambiguous. The germline CDR1 and CDR2 sequences are KGHSH and LQKENI. The CDR3 is 14 amino acids. Trimming stripped 4 bases from V and 8 bases from J, with 14 bases between. For the CDR3, the DNA is TGTGCCAGCTCACTTCGCGGTGGTAGAGAAAAACTGTTTTTT. Translated: CASSLRGGREKLFF.

The sample holds one count of this clone. The chain's CDR3 is CASSLQGIHEQYF. CDR3 nucleotides: TGCGCCAGCAGCTTACAGGGGATCCACGAGCAGTACTTC. The J gene is TRBJ2-7, the V gene TRBV5-1, with 7 bases lining up with TRBD1. J was trimmed by 5 bases and V by 2 bases; bases with no gene match: 4. Germline-derived CDR1 and CDR2 are SGHRS and YFSETQ. The CDR3 is 13 residues long. The variable domain in full, with the rest retrieved from reference TRBV5-1 and TRBJ2-7, is KAGVTQTPRYLIKTRGQQVTLSCSPISGHRSVSWYQQTPGQGLQFLFEYFSETQRNKGNFPGRFSGRQFSNSRSEMNVSTLELGDSALYLCASSLQGIHEQYFGPGTRLTVT.

The chain couples TRBV5-6 to TRBJ1-1; 11 bases agree with TRBD1. V was pared by 4 bases and J by 2 bases, with 16 bases of the junction left unmatched. This CDR3 contains 19 residues. The germline V gene has CDR1 SGHDT and CDR2 YYEEEE. The CDR3 reads CASSIEGQGDIIGNTEAFF. For the CDR3, the DNA is TGTGCCAGCAGCATAGAGGGACAGGGGGACATAATAGGTAACACTGAAGCTTTCTTT.

This chain joins TRBV4-1 and TRBJ1-2; TRBD1 is a possible D gene (5 bases). V dropped 4 bases and J dropped 3 bases, with 15 bases sitting between them. This CDR3 has 15 residues. CDR1 and CDR2 from the germline V gene are MGHRA and YSYEKL. CDR3 amino acids: CASSPSSEGDYGYTF. DNA of the CDR3: TGCGCCAGCAGCCCGTCAAGCGAAGGGGACTATGGCTACACCTTC.

CDR3 nucleotide sequence: TGTGCCACCAGCACTAGGTTGCCTGAAGCTTTCTTT. Amino acid sequence: CATSTRLPEAFF. The gene calls are TRBV15 and TRBJ1-1; D not certain. Germline values: CDR1 LNHNV, CDR2 YYDKDF (reference sequence). V was pared by 4 bases and J by 6 bases, with 9 bases between. This CDR3 has 12 amino acids. The full variable domain, rest sourced from reference TRBV15 and TRBJ1-1, is DAMVIQNPRYQVTQFGKPVTLSCSQTLNHNVMYWYQQKSSQAPKLLFHYYDKDFNNEADTPDNFQSRRPNTSFCFLDIRSPGLGDTAMYLCATSTRLPEAFFGQGTRLTVV.

This chain joins TRBV18 and TRBJ1-6, with D possibly matching TRBD1 (6 bases). The CDR3 extends over 16 amino acids. Deletions cut 3 bases from V and 5 bases from J, with 14 bases between. Germline CDR1 is KGHSH and CDR2 is LQKENI. As DNA, the CDR3 is TGTGCCAGCTCACCGATTGGACAGCCTAATAATTCACCCCTCCACTTT. This gives the protein CASSPIGQPNNSPLHF.

This clone has just a few counts. The rearrangement uses TRBV15 and TRBJ1-4; 10 nucleotides line up with TRBD1. Germline V gene data show CDR1 as LNHNV and CDR2 as YYDKDF (reference sequence). The V segment lost 3 bases and the J segment 6 bases; nucleotides outside the gene matches: 4. The CDR3 is 15 amino acids. The CDR3 sequence is CATSREGQGYEKLFF. The CDR3 coding sequence is TGTGCCACCAGCAGGGAGGGACAGGGGTATGAAAAACTGTTTTTT.

V is TRBV2 and J is TRBJ2-7, with D possibly being TRBD1 (6 bases). This CDR3 has 12 residues. CDR1 SNHLY and CDR2 FYNNEI come from the germline V gene. V was pared by 8 bases and J by 3 bases, with 11 bases between. The CDR3 DNA is TGTGCCAGCGGACAGTCTGACTACGAGCAGTACTTC. This codes for CASGQSDYEQYF.

The gene calls are TRBV7-6 and TRBJ1-1, with 8 positions matching TRBD1. The V and J ends lost 2 bases and 4 bases, in that order; junction bases with no gene match: 3. The CDR3 has 14 residues. CDR1 is SGHVS and CDR2 is FNYEAQ in the germline V gene. CDR3 nucleotides: TGTGCCAGCAGCTTAACAGGGGGTGGCACTGAAGCTTTCTTT. It is translated as CASSLTGGGTEAFF.

CDR3 DNA: TGTGCCAGCAGCGTATCAGGGGTTTCTGGAAACACCATATATTTT. As protein: CASSVSGVSGNTIYF. The chain uses TRBV11-2 and TRBJ1-3; D might be TRBD1 (6 bases). This CDR3 is built from 15 residues. Deletions cut 5 bases from V and 1 base from J, with 12 bases between. Per the germline V gene, CDR1 is SGHAT and CDR2 is FQNNGV.

This chain uses TRBV27 with TRBJ2-7; possible D gene TRBD1, 6 bases. Per the germline V gene, CDR1 is MNHEY and CDR2 is SMNVEV (reference sequence). The CDR3 has 14 amino acids. The V end lost 5 bases, the J end lost 3 bases, and 14 bases lay between the germline ends. CDR3 sequence: CASSAGQSYYEQYF. The CDR3 region has the DNA TGTGCCAGCAGTGCCGGACAGAGCTACTACGAGCAGTACTTC.

Of note for this clone: One end of the junction does not line up with germline, which may come from a read error. V usage is TRBV4-1 and J usage is TRBJ2-7, with D unresolved. The CDR3 is 13 residues long. Germline V gene data show CDR1 as MGHRA and CDR2 as YSYEKL. CDR3: CANSQYSSYEQYF. CDR3 nucleotide sequence: TGCGCCAACAGCCAATACAGCTCCTACGAGCAGTACTTT.